Reported below is one TCR beta chain. Its antigen is unknown. The entry originates in a study of Tregs in tolerant kidney transplant recipients. Overall study context: The nonmyeloablative bone marrow transplants came from related graft donors, with transient mixed chimerism. General study points: Tolerant patients' donor-specific Tregs expanded beyond overall Tregs, suggesting antigen-driven growth.

Measured with immunoSEQ multiplex PCR; TCRdb has only the in-frame clones, and not every one. The repertoire includes over 85,000 clones, 80% to 95% of them detected once, and approximately 0.5% sits in the top ten. CDR1 and CDR2 (germline): SQVTM, ANQGSEA. This CDR3 region has 16 residues. The V end lost 3 bases, the J end lost 3 bases, and 19 bases lay between the germline ends. Thawed PBMCs were FACS-sorted into unstimulated CD4+CD25+CD127- regulatory T cells, CD4+CD25- non-regulatory cells, CD4 and CD8 cells. The V gene is TRBV29-1, the J gene TRBJ2-3; D is uncertain. Here the sequenced sample was CD4+ T cells from blood, taken before the transplant. This TCR derives from a human donor who received a combined kidney and bone marrow transplant. The CDR3 is CSVDPSALAITDTQYF. The DNA of the CDR3 is TGCAGCGTTGATCCCTCGGCGTTAGCAATTACAGATACGCAGTATTTT.